The 21 T cell receptor beta chains listed next were all sequenced from one sample in a study of molecular identifiers for immune sequencing clone quantification. In TCRdb, the PCR reads were re-called with MiXCR into one record per CDR3 protein. The table has over 550,000 distinct CDR3 sequences, roughly 25% seen once; the top ten hold 0.7% to 0.95%. The sample was naive CD8+ T cells from blood, with Jurkat cell RNA spiked in. As for subset: FACS-sorted CD8+CD4-CCR7+CD45RA+ naive T cells. These receptors came from a human donor in good health. Some libraries in this study had Jurkat cell RNA spiked in.

The rearrangement links TRBV19 to TRBJ1-1; D might be TRBD1 (5 bases). In germline, CDR1 is LNHDA, CDR2 SQIVND (reference sequence). Trimming pared 4 bases from V and 3 bases from J, leaving 12 bases between. The CDR3 is made up of 14 amino acids. The CDR3, as DNA: TGTGCCAGTAGTACGACAGCGGGGGACACTGAAGCTTTCTTT. Its protein is CASSTTAGDTEAFF. Complete variable domain (other parts from reference TRBV19 and TRBJ1-1): DGGITQSPKYLFRKEGQNVTLSCEQNLNHDAMYWYRQDPGQGLRLIYYSQIVNDFQKGDIAEGYSVSREKKESFPLTVTSAQKNPTAFYLCASSTTAGDTEAFFGQGTRLTVV.

Concerning this clonotype: A read error may be the cause here, since a much bigger clone is one base away. The V call is TRBV7-9, the J call TRBJ1-2, with no clear D. Looked up from germline, CDR1 is SEHNR and CDR2 is FQNEAQ (reference sequence). The CDR3 is 15 residues long. In DNA form, the CDR3 reads TGTGCCAGCAGCTTAGTTGGAAAAGCTAACTATGGCTACCCCTTC. It specifies CASSLVGKANYGYPF.

Of note for this clonotype: Given a much more abundant clone one base away, this may be a read error. This chain joins TRBV7-2 and TRBJ1-1; D might be TRBD1 (5 bases). CDR1 is SGHTA, CDR2 FQGNSA, per germline. CDR3 length: 13 amino acids. Trimming cost V 4 bases and J 4 bases, with 10 bases left between them. The CDR3 reads CASSSWGGTEAFF. For the CDR3, the DNA is TGTGCCAGCAGCTCATGGGGGGGCACTGAAGCTTTCTTT.

Worth noting for this clonotype: Likely a read error: the CDR3 ends without its conserved phenylalanine or tryptophan. The chain combines TRBV12-3 or TRBV12-4 with TRBJ1-5; the match to TRBD1 covers 7 bases. The V gene end was trimmed by 3 bases and the J gene end by 7 bases; junction bases not matched to a gene: 12. The CDR3 length is 16 residues. CDR3 bases: TGTGCCAGCAGTTTTCAGCCCGGGACAGCAAGGCAGCCCCAGCATATT. Translating it yields CASSFQPGTARQPQHI.

The sample holds a few counts of this clonotype. CDR3 residues: CSASSVRGYSNQPQHF. The CDR3 DNA reads as TGCAGTGCTAGTTCGGTCAGGGGTTATAGCAATCAGCCCCAGCATTTT. The genes are TRBV20-1 and TRBJ1-5, with TRBD1 as a possible D gene (6 bases). From germline, CDR1 is DFQATT and CDR2 SNEGSKA (reference sequence). The V gene lost 3 bases and the J gene lost 0 bases, with 15 bases spanning the gap. CDR3 length: 16 residues.

Here the CDR3 DNA reads TGTGCCAGTGGACCGGGACAGGGGCTTGCGGGGTCAGGCTACGAGCAGTACTTC. Amino acid sequence: CASGPGQGLAGSGYEQYF. V and J are TRBV28 and TRBJ2-7; 10 bases map to TRBD1. Unmatched junction bases numbered 20, after V lost 9 bases and J lost 3 bases. Germline-derived CDR1 and CDR2 are MDHEN and SYDVKM. The CDR3 is 18 amino acids.

This clonotype was counted a few times. The chain is built from TRBV9 and TRBJ1-3; D unclear. CDR1 and CDR2 from the germline V gene are SGDLS and YYNGEE. The CDR3 is made up of 16 amino acids. Trimming left V 4 bases short and J 0 bases short, with 14 bases between. The CDR3 bases are TGTGCCAGCAGCCCCAGGACGGAGAGCTCTGGAAACACCATATATTTT. This translates into CASSPRTESSGNTIYF.

On this clonotype: A much bigger clone sits one base away, suggesting this may be a read error. This chain joins TRBV7-9 and TRBJ2-1; D remains unclear. V was clipped by 11 bases and J by 7 bases, with 24 bases between them. Germline-derived CDR1 and CDR2 are SEHNR and FQNEAQ (reference sequence). The CDR3 runs 15 residues. The chain's CDR3 is CAGQNKHHVGNEQFF. Written as DNA, the CDR3 is TGTGCCGGCCAGAACAAACATCACGTTGGAAATGAGCAGTTCTTC.

With regard to this clonotype: A much larger clone lies one base from this, so it may be a read error. The chain employs TRBV4-2 and TRBJ2-5; tentatively, D is TRBD1 or TRBD2 (5 bases each). This CDR3 has 18 residues. CDR1 is LGHNA and CDR2 is YNFKEQ in the germline V gene. The V end was cut by 3 bases, the J end by 0 bases, with 20 bases between. For the CDR3, the DNA is TGTGCCAGCAGCCACGCAGTCGGGGCCGGAAGACACCAAGAGACCCAGTACTTC. Translation gives CASSHAVGAGRHQETQYF.

This chain joins TRBV27 and TRBJ2-7, with D possibly called TRBD1 or TRBD2 (5 bases each). Germline CDR1 and CDR2: MNHEY and SMNVEV (reference sequence). V lost 2 bases to trimming and J lost 2 bases, with 10 bases between them. The CDR3 is 14 amino acids. The CDR3: CASSLGGPPYEQYF. In nucleotides, the CDR3 is TGTGCCAGCAGTTTAGGGGGACCGCCCTACGAGCAGTACTTC.

Many counts were recorded for this clonotype. V is TRBV29-1 and J is TRBJ2-7; 14 bases line up with TRBD2. The CDR3 is made up of 15 amino acids. Germline CDR1 and CDR2: SQVTM and ANQGSEA. V was pared by 4 bases and J by 6 bases, with 8 bases of the junction left unmatched. This CDR3 reads CSVGHRGLAGVEQYF. Here the CDR3 DNA reads TGCAGCGTTGGACACCGGGGACTAGCGGGGGTCGAGCAGTACTTC.

Comment on this clonotype: One base away lies a much larger clone, so this may be a sequencing read error. The chain links TRBV6-6 to TRBJ2-7, with D possibly being TRBD1 or TRBD2 (5 bases each). Germline lookup yields CDR1 MNHNY and CDR2 SVGAGI (reference sequence). CDR3 length: 15 residues. Written as DNA, the CDR3 is TGTGCCAGCAGCTCCGGGACGACGAGCTCCTACGAGCAGGACTTC. Protein: CASSSGTTSSYEQDF.

This rearrangement joins TRBV27 to TRBJ2-4; 9 bases fit TRBD1. Germline CDR1 is MNHEY and CDR2 is SMNVEV (reference sequence). J gave up 5 bases and V 6 bases, and 11 bases lay outside the gene matches. This CDR3 is 16 amino acids long. The chain's CDR3 is CASRSTGGAGQNIQYF. CDR3 nucleotide sequence: TGTGCCAGCAGGTCAACAGGGGGCGCCGGCCAAAACATTCAGTACTTC.

With regard to this clonotype: The CDR3 carries no conserved terminal phenylalanine or tryptophan, so it likely arises from a read error. The chain uses TRBV19 and TRBJ1-1; weak D call: TRBD1 (6 bases). Trimming shortened V by 6 bases and J by 2 bases, and 13 bases separated the two germline ends. The germline gives CDR1 LNHDA, CDR2 SQIVND (reference sequence). This CDR3 comprises 14 residues. The CDR3 sequence: CASRWSGGNTEAFY. The CDR3 coding sequence is TGTGCCAGTAGGTGGTCCGGGGGCAACACTGAAGCTTTCTAT.

This chain connects TRBV18 to TRBJ1-2, with D perhaps matching TRBD1 (6 bases). The ends were cut back, 2 bases at V and 4 bases at J, with 14 bases in the middle. This CDR3 contains 15 residues. CDR1 is KGHSH, CDR2 LQKENI, per germline. The DNA for the CDR3 is TGTGCCAGCTCACCAGGCCCAGGACAGATCTATGGCTACACCTTC. This gives the protein CASSPGPGQIYGYTF.

The J gene is TRBJ2-2, the V gene TRBV23-1, with TRBD1 matching 7 bases. TRBV23-1 is an open reading frame, and its role is uncertain. Unmatched junction bases numbered 5, after V lost 2 bases and J lost 2 bases. The CDR3 is 16 residues long. This chain's CDR3 is CASSQGQDANTGELFF. In DNA form, the CDR3 reads TGCGCCAGCAGTCAAGGACAGGACGCAAACACCGGGGAGCTGTTTTTT.

This clonotype was counted many times. The rearrangement uses TRBV7-9 and TRBJ2-7; D remains ambiguous. V was shortened by 2 bases and J by 4 bases, with 6 bases between the two germline ends. From germline, CDR1 is SEHNR and CDR2 FQNEAQ (reference sequence). The CDR3 extends over 12 amino acids. The CDR3 DNA follows: TGTGCCAGCAGCTTATTAGAGTACGAGCAGTACTTC. This codes for CASSLLEYEQYF.

The chain has TRBV3-1 and TRBJ2-5, with D possibly TRBD1 on 6 matching bases. CDR3 length equals 14 residues. Germline loops: CDR1 LGHDT, CDR2 YNNKEL (reference sequence). Trimming cost V 4 bases and J 6 bases, with 15 bases left between them. CDR3 sequence reads: CASSPTDSRKTQYF. The DNA for the CDR3 is TGTGCCAGCAGCCCCACGGACAGTAGGAAGACCCAGTACTTC.

The table lists this clonotype with a few counts. The rearrangement joins TRBV11-2 to TRBJ2-1; no reliable D call. CDR3 length equals 12 residues. The V and J ends lost 6 bases and 5 bases respectively, with 8 bases between them. Germline CDR1 is SGHAT and CDR2 is FQNNGV. DNA for the CDR3: TGTGCCAGCAGTGGGCTCCACAATGAGCAGTTCTTC. It translates to CASSGLHNEQFF. Based on the CDR3 plus reference TRBV11-2 and TRBJ2-1, the full variable domain is EAGVAQSPRYKIIEKRQSVAFWCNPISGHATLYWYQQILGQGPKLLIQFQNNGVVDDSQLPKDRFSAERLKGVDSTLKIQPAKLEDSAVYLCASSGLHNEQFFGPGTRLTVL.

The CDR3 loop is CASSFLGQGGEKLFF. DNA for the CDR3: TGTGCCAGCAGTTTTTTAGGACAGGGAGGTGAAAAACTGTTTTTT. J is TRBJ1-4 and V is TRBV27; TRBD1 matches 8 bases. Germline CDR1 MNHEY, CDR2 SMNVEV (reference sequence). The CDR3 spans 15 residues. The V segment lost 3 bases and the J segment 7 bases; nucleotides outside the gene matches: 7.

This clonotype was detected only a few times. J is TRBJ2-1 and V is TRBV19, with 9 nucleotides matching TRBD2. This CDR3 is 15 amino acids long. Germline V lookup: CDR1 LNHDA, CDR2 SQIVND (reference sequence). V shed 6 bases, J shed 9 bases, and the junction held 12 bases outside the gene matches. DNA of the CDR3: TGTGCCAGTAGCCCTAGCGGGACGGGAGTTAGTGAGCAGTTCTTC. Translating it yields CASSPSGTGVSEQFF.